The 27 T cell receptor beta chains in this list originate from one sample, sequenced in a study of pediatric ulcerative colitis. During colonoscopy, one to two rectal pinch biopsies were collected. Sequenced by immunoSEQ multiplex PCR; TCRdb stores in-frame clones only, minus some. This sample yields tens of thousands of clones, of which roughly 73% are seen a single time; 0.65% to 0.95% belongs to the top ten. Material: gut tissue. Receptors originate from a boy younger than 18 with moderate ulcerative colitis.

The V call is TRBV10-1, the J call TRBJ1-6, with TRBD1 matching 8 bases. V shed 5 bases and J 5 bases; nucleotides not matched to a gene: 2. The CDR3 has 14 amino acids. The germline gives CDR1 WNHNN, CDR2 SYGVQD (reference sequence). The CDR3 DNA sequence: TGCGCCAGCAGTAAGGACAGGGATAATTCACCCCTCCACTTT. Translation gives CASSKDRDNSPLHF.

The V gene is TRBV5-1, the J gene TRBJ2-7; perhaps D is TRBD1 or TRBD2 (5 bases each). Deletions cut 0 bases from V and 4 bases from J, with 11 bases between. CDR1 and CDR2 from the germline V gene are SGHRS and YFSETQ. This CDR3 has 14 amino acids. The CDR3 region is CASSLEAGTYEQYF. The CDR3 nucleotides are TGCGCCAGCAGCTTGGAGGCAGGGACGTACGAGCAGTACTTC.

The chain joins TRBV5-6 to TRBJ2-3; 7 bases are shared with TRBD1. This CDR3 contains 17 residues. Germline CDR1 SGHDT, CDR2 YYEEEE. With 0 bases clipped from V and 3 bases from J, the junction kept 10 bases outside the gene matches. The CDR3 region is CASSLEKVGQWTDTQYF. Written as DNA, the CDR3 is TGTGCCAGCAGCTTGGAGAAGGTGGGACAGTGGACAGATACGCAGTATTTT.

The chain employs TRBV6-6 and TRBJ2-7, with 8 nucleotides matching TRBD1. The CDR3 is 16 residues long. J was trimmed by 5 bases and V by 4 bases; bases with no gene match: 13. Germline V gene lookup returns CDR1 MNHNY and CDR2 SVGAGI (reference sequence). The DNA for the CDR3 is TGTGCCAGCAGTTTCTCCCGCTGGACAGGGTTCGACGAGCAGTACTTC. Amino acids: CASSFSRWTGFDEQYF.

Only a few counts were recorded for this clone. The chain uses TRBV7-6 and TRBJ2-2, with TRBD2 as a possible D gene (5 bases). V was pared by 1 base and J by 5 bases, with 11 bases between. The germline V gene has CDR1 SGHVS and CDR2 FNYEAQ. This CDR3 has 15 residues. The CDR3 DNA reads TGTGCCAGCAGCTTAGTTAACGGGGTAACCGGGGAGCTGTTTTTT. Its protein product is CASSLVNGVTGELFF. Together with reference TRBV7-6 and TRBJ2-2, the CDR3 gives the full variable domain: GAGVSQSPRYKVTKRGQDVALRCDPISGHVSLYWYRQALGQGPEFLTYFNYEAQQDKSGLPNDRFSAERPEGSISTLTIQRTEQRDSAMYRCASSLVNGVTGELFFGEGSRLTVL.

The CDR3 bases are TGTGCCAGCAGCCCCGGGACGGAGTATGAAAAACTGTTTTTT. Residues: CASSPGTEYEKLFF. The chain is built from TRBV5-8 and TRBJ1-4; D perhaps matches TRBD1 (5 bases). V dropped 4 bases and J dropped 6 bases, with 13 bases sitting between them. The CDR3 totals 14 residues. CDR1 and CDR2 (germline): SGHTS, YDEGEE. The variable domain in full, completed from reference TRBV5-8 and TRBJ1-4, reads EAGVTQSPTHLIKTRGQQATLRCSPISGHTSVYWYQQALGLGLQFLLWYDEGEERNRGNFPPRFSGRQFPNYSSELNVNALELEDSALYLCASSPGTEYEKLFFGSGTQLSVL.

This clone has more than one count but fewer than ten. The gene calls are TRBV28 and TRBJ1-2; 9 bases agree with TRBD1. Germline-derived CDR1 and CDR2 are MDHEN and SYDVKM. CDR3 size: 16 residues. The ends lost 4 bases at V and 2 bases at J; junction bases unmatched: 8. The CDR3 DNA sequence: TGTGCCAGCAGTTCCTTCCGACAGGGGGGGAACTATGGCTACACCTTC. This sequence encodes CASSSFRQGGNYGYTF.

The rearrangement links TRBV7-3 to TRBJ1-1; D unresolved. V lost 6 bases, J lost 1 base, and 9 bases lay in between. CDR3 size: 13 residues. Per germline, CDR1 SGHTA and CDR2 FQGTGA. DNA for the CDR3: TGTGCCAGCAGGGTCAGTTCGAACACTGAAGCTTTCTTT. Residues: CASRVSSNTEAFF.

The chain links TRBV7-2 to TRBJ1-1, with TRBD1 matching 7 bases. Germline V gene data show CDR1 as SGHTA and CDR2 as FQGNSA. This CDR3 is 14 amino acids long. V shed 6 bases, J shed 4 bases, and the junction held 8 bases outside the gene matches. The DNA for the CDR3 is TGTGCCAGCAGACGAGGGGGCGTGAGCACTGAAGCTTTCTTT. Its protein product is CASRRGGVSTEAFF.

The sample holds a few counts of this clone. This chain uses TRBV2 with TRBJ1-2; 7 bases agree with TRBD1. Germline loops: CDR1 SNHLY, CDR2 FYNNEI. The CDR3 extends over 16 amino acids. Trimming at V came to 6 bases and at J to 4 bases, leaving 14 bases not matched to a gene. The CDR3 nucleotides read TGTGCCAGCAGCGCCAGCCTCTTACAGGGGCGCTATGGCTACACCTTC. Its translation is CASSASLLQGRYGYTF.

The chain employs TRBV18 and TRBJ1-2, with 7 bases fitting TRBD1. The V gene end was trimmed by 6 bases and the J gene end by 8 bases; junction bases not matched to a gene: 12. The CDR3 spans 14 residues. Germline CDR1 reads KGHSH; CDR2 reads LQKENI. This CDR3 reads CASSQRDRAWGYTF. In DNA form, the CDR3 reads TGTGCCAGCTCCCAAAGAGACAGGGCCTGGGGCTACACCTTC.

This sequence joins TRBV11-2 and TRBJ2-3; D remains ambiguous. V shed 0 bases and J shed 6 bases, with 13 bases lying between them. This CDR3 has 15 residues. Germline assignment: CDR1 SGHAT and CDR2 FQNNGV. CDR3: CASSLDPRGGDTQYF. For the CDR3, the DNA is TGTGCCAGCAGCTTAGATCCCCGCGGTGGGGATACGCAGTATTTT. Combining the CDR3 with reference TRBV11-2 and TRBJ2-3 gives the whole variable domain EAGVAQSPRYKIIEKRQSVAFWCNPISGHATLYWYQQILGQGPKLLIQFQNNGVVDDSQLPKDRFSAERLKGVDSTLKIQPAKLEDSAVYLCASSLDPRGGDTQYFGPGTRLTVL.

The gene calls are TRBV13 and TRBJ2-1, with 14 bases fitting TRBD2. CDR1 and CDR2 (germline): PRHDT, FYEKMQ (reference sequence). The CDR3 has 15 amino acids. V gave up 5 bases and J gave up 7 bases; unmatched junction bases: 4. The DNA of the CDR3 is TGTGCCAGCAGCCCCGGGACTAGCGGGAGTAATGAGCAGTTCTTC. It yields the protein CASSPGTSGSNEQFF.

CDR3 protein: CASRTAQETQYF. The CDR3 nucleotides are TGTGCCAGTAGGACAGCCCAAGAGACCCAGTACTTC. The genes are TRBV28 and TRBJ2-5; maybe TRBD1 (6 bases). Per germline, CDR1 MDHEN and CDR2 SYDVKM. This CDR3 has 12 amino acids. The germline V and J ends were trimmed by 9 bases and 1 base, with 9 bases remaining between them.

The chain couples TRBV2 to TRBJ2-7; the match to TRBD1 covers 9 bases. Germline trimming cut 6 bases from V and 3 bases from J; bases unmatched to any gene: 0. Per the germline V gene, CDR1 is SNHLY and CDR2 is FYNNEI. The CDR3 is 12 amino acids. This CDR3 is CASRDRGYEQYF. The CDR3 region has the DNA TGTGCCAGCAGGGACAGGGGCTACGAGCAGTACTTC.

This clone was seen a few times. V is TRBV30 and J is TRBJ1-1; possibly TRBD1 for D (5 bases). The CDR3 has 14 amino acids. Deletions cut 4 bases from V and 1 base from J, with 13 bases between. In germline, CDR1 is GTSNPN, CDR2 SVGIG (reference sequence). The CDR3 reads CAWIGSDRNTEAFF. DNA for the CDR3: TGTGCCTGGATCGGATCCGACAGGAACACTGAAGCTTTCTTT.

The chain uses TRBV28 and TRBJ2-7, with 7 bases matching TRBD2. CDR3 length: 14 residues. Germline CDR1 is MDHEN and CDR2 is SYDVKM. With 2 bases clipped from V and 2 bases from J, the junction kept 3 bases outside the gene matches. CDR3 DNA: TGTGCCAGCAGTTTAGCGGGAGTGGCCTACGAGCAGTACTTC. Translated: CASSLAGVAYEQYF.

This chain connects TRBV6-1 to TRBJ2-3; 7 bases are a match to TRBD1. This CDR3 is built from 15 residues. V lost 3 bases to trimming and J lost 0 bases; unmatched junction nucleotides: 3. Germline V CDR1 and CDR2: MNHNS, SASEGT. The CDR3 here is CASSDRQGSTDTQYF. DNA for the CDR3: TGTGCCAGCAGTGACAGACAGGGTAGCACAGATACGCAGTATTTT.

The rearrangement uses TRBV4-2 and TRBJ2-3, with TRBD2 matching over 15 bases. V dropped 1 base and J dropped 4; count of bases not matched to a gene: 0. CDR3 length equals 16 residues. CDR1 is LGHNA, CDR2 YNFKEQ, per germline. This CDR3 is CASSQGTSGGADTQYF. The DNA of the CDR3 is TGTGCCAGCAGCCAAGGGACTAGCGGGGGGGCAGATACGCAGTATTTT.

This chain connects TRBV5-1 to TRBJ2-2; D is possibly TRBD2 (5 bases). The CDR3 totals 16 residues. The germline CDR1 and CDR2 sequences are SGHRS and YFSETQ. Trimming left V 0 bases short and J 4 bases short, with 13 bases between. The CDR3 region has the DNA TGCGCCAGCAGCTTGGATCCGGGGTCGGGCACCGGGGAGCTGTTTTTT. Protein sequence: CASSLDPGSGTGELFF.

The rearrangement links TRBV6-5 to TRBJ1-6; D not certain. Trimming pared 2 bases from V and 4 bases from J, leaving 9 bases between. Germline V gene lookup returns CDR1 MNHEY and CDR2 SVGAGI. The CDR3 runs 15 residues. For the CDR3, the DNA is TGTGCCAGCAGTTACGACGTAGGATATAATTCACCCCTCCACTTT. This translates into CASSYDVGYNSPLHF.

The chain joins TRBV7-7 to TRBJ2-5, with unresolved D. The CDR3 has 14 amino acids. Looked up from germline, CDR1 is SSHAT and CDR2 is FNYEAQ (reference sequence). The V end lost 1 base, the J end lost 1 base, and 7 bases lay between the germline ends. The CDR3 DNA reads as TGTGCCAGCAGCTTAGTAGGGCTCCAAGAGACCCAGTACTTC. Its protein product is CASSLVGLQETQYF.

This clone is classed as medium-sized. The chain joins TRBV9 to TRBJ1-1; perhaps TRBD1 as D (6 bases). This CDR3 has 12 amino acids. V gave up 3 bases and J gave up 6 bases, with 9 bases separating them. Germline V gives CDR1 SGDLS, CDR2 YYNGEE. The DNA for the CDR3 is TGTGCCAGCAGCGAGGGGGGACCTGAAGCTTTCTTT. It is translated as CASSEGGPEAFF.

The chain uses TRBV5-1 and TRBJ1-1; D may be TRBD1 (5 bases). Germline CDR1 and CDR2: SGHRS and YFSETQ. Trimming cost V 3 bases and J 4 bases, with 16 bases left between them. CDR3 length: 15 amino acids. The chain's CDR3 is CASSWGGGSVTEAFF. CDR3 DNA sequence: TGCGCCAGCAGCTGGGGCGGAGGGTCGGTCACTGAAGCTTTCTTT.

This clone was counted a few times. The rearrangement joins TRBV5-6 to TRBJ2-2, with 11 nucleotides matching TRBD2. V shed 4 bases and J 4 bases; nucleotides not matched to a gene: 6. The CDR3 consists of 16 residues. The germline gives CDR1 SGHDT, CDR2 YYEEEE. The CDR3 spells CASSPPSGRSTGELFF. In nucleotides, the CDR3 is TGTGCCAGCAGCCCCCCTAGCGGGAGGTCCACCGGGGAGCTGTTTTTT.

The chain recombines TRBV11-3 with TRBJ1-2; D is ambiguous. The CDR3 totals 14 residues. V lost 3 bases and J 3 bases, leaving 11 bases between the germline ends. Germline V gene sequence: CDR1 SGHNT, CDR2 YENEEA. The CDR3 nucleotides are TGTGCCAGCAGCTTTGGAACAGTTGACTATGGCTACACCTTC. This translates into CASSFGTVDYGYTF.

The chain is built from TRBV2 and TRBJ1-5; D gene unclear. There are 15 residues in the CDR3. Trimming took 4 bases from V and 3 from J, leaving 13 bases between them. CDR1 is SNHLY and CDR2 is FYNNEI in the germline V gene. The CDR3 DNA sequence: TGTGCCAGCAGTGTTCAAGGGATACTCAATCAGCCCCAGCATTTT. It is translated as CASSVQGILNQPQHF.